A selection of T cell receptor beta chains follows, all from one sample in a study of T-cell memory formation after mild COVID-19. TCRdb independently ran MiXCR on the 5' RACE reads; one entry per CDR3 protein. The repertoire holds hundreds of thousands of distinct CDR3 sequences, with less than 25% as singletons. Sample: PBMCs or a T cell subset sorted from them (not recorded which). These TCRs come from an adult woman who had mild COVID-19 (a few samples of this study predate the infection). Cell type and time point are not known. The conserved cysteine and the conserved F or W are not part of the CDR3 here. D genes are given only for firm matches. Expanded clones are given a class, and other clones once, few, many or no size at all.

>TRBJ2-5|TRBD1|TRBV10-3|-
AISDRGWGQETQY
>TRBJ2-3|TRBD1|TRBV12-3/TRBV12-4|many
ASSSWTGGDTQY
>TRBJ1-2|-|TRBV5-1|-
ASSSGRNEGYT
>TRBJ2-3|-|TRBV7-8|once
ASSSTGTEGDTQY
>TRBJ1-1|TRBD1|TRBV10-1|-
ASTGQGAYTEAF
>TRBJ2-1|-|TRBV7-3|-
ASSDPGTGYNEQF
>TRBJ1-4|-|TRBV5-4|-
ASSYLDGNEKLF
>TRBJ1-2|TRBD1|TRBV7-8|-
ASSFLDRGYGYT
>TRBJ2-1|-|TRBV3-1|few
ASSQRAVYNEQF
>TRBJ2-1|TRBD2|TRBV5-1|many
ASSFRDSGGNEQF
>TRBJ2-1|-|TRBV7-9|-
ASSLRLTSNSYNEQF
>TRBJ2-2|TRBD2|TRBV7-3|many
ASSPMGLRTSGAPSNTGELF
>TRBJ2-5|-|TRBV7-9|few
ASSLVLGARGETQY
>TRBJ1-2|-|TRBV7-9|few
ASSSPETNYGYT
>TRBJ2-7|TRBD2|TRBV18|few
ASSPTGSSGSYEQY
>TRBJ2-7|-|TRBV3-1|-
ASSQGASSSEQY
>TRBJ2-5|-|TRBV5-5|-
ASSLGVGQGETQY
>TRBJ1-3|-|TRBV5-8|-
ASSWGSGNTIY
>TRBJ2-7|-|TRBV11-2|-
ASSLPRQAPDYEQY
>TRBJ2-4|-|TRBV7-9|few
ASGEARRRDIQY
>TRBJ2-1|TRBD2|TRBV9|-
ASSVAGGRYLANEQF
>TRBJ1-2|-|TRBV6-1|few
ASRGNYGYT